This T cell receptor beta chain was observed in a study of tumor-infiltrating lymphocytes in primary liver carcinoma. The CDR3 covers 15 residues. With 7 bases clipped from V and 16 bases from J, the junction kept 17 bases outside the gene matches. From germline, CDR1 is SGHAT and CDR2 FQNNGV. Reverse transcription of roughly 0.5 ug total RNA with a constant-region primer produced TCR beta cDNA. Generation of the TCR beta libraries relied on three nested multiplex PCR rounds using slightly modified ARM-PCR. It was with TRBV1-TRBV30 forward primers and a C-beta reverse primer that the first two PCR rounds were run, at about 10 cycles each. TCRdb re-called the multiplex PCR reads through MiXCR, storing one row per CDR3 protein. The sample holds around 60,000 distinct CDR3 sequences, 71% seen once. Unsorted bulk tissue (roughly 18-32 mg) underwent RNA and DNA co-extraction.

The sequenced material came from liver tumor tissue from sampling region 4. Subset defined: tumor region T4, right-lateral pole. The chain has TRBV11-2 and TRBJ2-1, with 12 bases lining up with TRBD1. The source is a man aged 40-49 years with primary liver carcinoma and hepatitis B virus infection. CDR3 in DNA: TGTGCCAGCACGGGGGGGACAGGGGGCGTCAATGGGCAATTCTTC. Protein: CASTGGTGGVNGQFF.